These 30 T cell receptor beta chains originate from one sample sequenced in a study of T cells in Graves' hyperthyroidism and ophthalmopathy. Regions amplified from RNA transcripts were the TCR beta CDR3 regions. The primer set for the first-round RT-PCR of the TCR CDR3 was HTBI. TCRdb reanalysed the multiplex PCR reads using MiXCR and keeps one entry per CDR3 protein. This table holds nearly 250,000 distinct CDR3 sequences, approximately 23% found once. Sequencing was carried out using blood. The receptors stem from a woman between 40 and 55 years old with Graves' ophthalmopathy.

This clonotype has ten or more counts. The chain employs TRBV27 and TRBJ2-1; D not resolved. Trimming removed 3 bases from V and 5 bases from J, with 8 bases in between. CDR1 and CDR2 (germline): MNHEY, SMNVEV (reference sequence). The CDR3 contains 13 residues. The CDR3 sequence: CASSFWSDNEQFF. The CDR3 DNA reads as TGTGCCAGCAGTTTTTGGTCAGACAATGAGCAGTTCTTC.

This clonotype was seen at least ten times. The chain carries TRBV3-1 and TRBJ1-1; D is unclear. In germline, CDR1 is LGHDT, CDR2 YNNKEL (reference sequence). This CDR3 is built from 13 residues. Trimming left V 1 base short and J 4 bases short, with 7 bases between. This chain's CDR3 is CASSQVAGTEAFF. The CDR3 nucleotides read TGTGCCAGCAGCCAAGTCGCGGGCACTGAAGCTTTCTTT.

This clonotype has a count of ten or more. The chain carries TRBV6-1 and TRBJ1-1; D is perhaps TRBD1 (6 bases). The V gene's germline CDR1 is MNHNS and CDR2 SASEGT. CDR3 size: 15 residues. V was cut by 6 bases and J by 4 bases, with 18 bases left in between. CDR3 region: CASRPSSTGGTEAFF. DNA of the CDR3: TGTGCCAGCAGACCTTCCTCGACAGGAGGCACTGAAGCTTTCTTT.

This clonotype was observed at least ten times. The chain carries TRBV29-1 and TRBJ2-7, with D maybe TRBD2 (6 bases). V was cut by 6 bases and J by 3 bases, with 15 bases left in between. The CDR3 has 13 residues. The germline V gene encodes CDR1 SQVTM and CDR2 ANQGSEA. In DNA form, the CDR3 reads TGCAGCGTCTTACAGAACGGGGGCTACGAGCAGTACTTC. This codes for CSVLQNGGYEQYF.

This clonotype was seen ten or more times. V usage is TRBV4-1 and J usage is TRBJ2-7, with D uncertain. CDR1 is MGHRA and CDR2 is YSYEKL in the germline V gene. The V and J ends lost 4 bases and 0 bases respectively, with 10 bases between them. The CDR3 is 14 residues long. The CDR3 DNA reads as TGCGCCAGCAGCCCCCGACTGGCCTCCTACGAGCAGTACTTC. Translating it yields CASSPRLASYEQYF.

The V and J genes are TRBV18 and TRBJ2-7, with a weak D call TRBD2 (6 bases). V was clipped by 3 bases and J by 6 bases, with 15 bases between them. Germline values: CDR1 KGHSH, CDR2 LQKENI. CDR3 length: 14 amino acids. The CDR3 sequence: CASSPRGTEGEQYF. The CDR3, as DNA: TGTGCCAGCTCACCCCGTGGGACTGAAGGCGAGCAGTACTTC.

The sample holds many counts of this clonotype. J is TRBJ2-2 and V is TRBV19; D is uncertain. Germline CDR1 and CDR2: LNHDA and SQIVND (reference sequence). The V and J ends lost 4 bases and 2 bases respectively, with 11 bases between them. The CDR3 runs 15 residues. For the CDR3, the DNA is TGTGCCAGTAGTAAAGGGCAGGTCAACACCGGGGAGCTGTTTTTT. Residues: CASSKGQVNTGELFF. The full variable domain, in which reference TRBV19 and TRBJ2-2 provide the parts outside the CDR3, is DGGITQSPKYLFRKEGQNVTLSCEQNLNHDAMYWYRQDPGQGLRLIYYSQIVNDFQKGDIAEGYSVSREKKESFPLTVTSAQKNPTAFYLCASSKGQVNTGELFFGEGSRLTVL.

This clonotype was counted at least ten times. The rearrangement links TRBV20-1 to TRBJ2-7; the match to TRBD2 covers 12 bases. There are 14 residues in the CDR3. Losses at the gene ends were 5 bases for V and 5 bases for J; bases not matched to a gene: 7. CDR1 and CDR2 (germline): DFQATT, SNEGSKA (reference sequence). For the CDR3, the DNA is TGCAGTGCTCGACCGGGACTAGCGGGCCACGAGCAGTACTTC. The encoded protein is CSARPGLAGHEQYF.

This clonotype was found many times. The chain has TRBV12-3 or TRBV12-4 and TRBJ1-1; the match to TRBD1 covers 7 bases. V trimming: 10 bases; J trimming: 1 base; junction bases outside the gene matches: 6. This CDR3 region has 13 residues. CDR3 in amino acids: CATWGQPNTEAFF. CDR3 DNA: TGTGCCACCTGGGGACAGCCGAACACTGAAGCTTTCTTT.

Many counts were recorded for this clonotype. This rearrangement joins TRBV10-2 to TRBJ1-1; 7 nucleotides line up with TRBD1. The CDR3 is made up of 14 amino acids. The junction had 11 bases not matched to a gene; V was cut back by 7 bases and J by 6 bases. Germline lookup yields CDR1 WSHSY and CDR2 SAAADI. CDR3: CASTYRGGGAEAFF. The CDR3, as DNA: TGCGCCAGCACATACAGGGGAGGCGGCGCTGAAGCTTTCTTT.

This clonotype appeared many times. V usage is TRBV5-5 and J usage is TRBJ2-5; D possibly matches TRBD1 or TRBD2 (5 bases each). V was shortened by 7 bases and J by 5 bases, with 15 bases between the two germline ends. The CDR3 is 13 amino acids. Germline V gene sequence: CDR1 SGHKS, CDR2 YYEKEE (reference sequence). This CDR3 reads CASVFLGEETQYF. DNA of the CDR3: TGTGCCAGCGTGTTTTTGGGGGAGGAGACCCAGTACTTC. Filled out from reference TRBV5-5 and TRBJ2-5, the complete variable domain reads DAGVTQSPTHLIKTRGQQVTLRCSPISGHKSVSWYQQVLGQGPQFIFQYYEKEERGRGNFPDRFSARQFPNYSSELNVNALLLGDSALYLCASVFLGEETQYFGPGTRLLVL.

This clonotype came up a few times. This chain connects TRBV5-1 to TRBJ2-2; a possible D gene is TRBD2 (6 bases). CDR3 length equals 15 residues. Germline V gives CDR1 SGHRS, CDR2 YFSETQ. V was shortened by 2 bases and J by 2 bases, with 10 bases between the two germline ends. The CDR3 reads CASSFGGTNTGELFF. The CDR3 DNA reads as TGCGCCAGCAGCTTTGGGGGGACCAACACCGGGGAGCTGTTTTTT.

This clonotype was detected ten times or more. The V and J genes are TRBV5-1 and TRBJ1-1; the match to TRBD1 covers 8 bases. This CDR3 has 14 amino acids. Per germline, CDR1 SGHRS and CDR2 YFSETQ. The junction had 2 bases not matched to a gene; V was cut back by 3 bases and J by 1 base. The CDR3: CASSSGQGNTEAFF. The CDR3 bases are TGCGCCAGCAGCTCAGGACAGGGGAACACTGAAGCTTTCTTT.

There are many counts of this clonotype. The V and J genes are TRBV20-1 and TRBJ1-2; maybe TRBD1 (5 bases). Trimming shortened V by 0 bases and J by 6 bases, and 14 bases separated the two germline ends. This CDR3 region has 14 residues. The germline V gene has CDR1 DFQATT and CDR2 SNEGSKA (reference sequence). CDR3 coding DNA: TGCAGTGCTAGAGATCCGGGCAGGGCTGATGGCTACACCTTC. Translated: CSARDPGRADGYTF.

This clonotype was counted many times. CDR3 protein: CASSLTPQGKNTEAFF. The CDR3 DNA is TGTGCCAGCAGTTTAACTCCACAAGGGAAGAACACTGAAGCTTTCTTT. V and J are TRBV28 and TRBJ1-1, with D unresolved. The V and J ends lost 2 bases and 1 base respectively, with 14 bases between them. The CDR3 totals 16 residues. The germline V gene has CDR1 MDHEN and CDR2 SYDVKM.

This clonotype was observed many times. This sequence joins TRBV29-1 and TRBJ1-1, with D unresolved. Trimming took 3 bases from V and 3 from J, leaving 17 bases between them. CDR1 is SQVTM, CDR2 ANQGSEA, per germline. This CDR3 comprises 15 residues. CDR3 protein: CSVEPEWGGDTEAFF. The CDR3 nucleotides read TGCAGCGTTGAGCCTGAGTGGGGTGGGGACACTGAAGCTTTCTTT.

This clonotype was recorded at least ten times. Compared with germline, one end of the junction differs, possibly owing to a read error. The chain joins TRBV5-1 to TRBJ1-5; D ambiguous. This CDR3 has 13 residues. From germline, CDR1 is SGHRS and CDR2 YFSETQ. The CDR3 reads CASSLSSNQPQHF. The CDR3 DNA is TGTGCCAGCAGTTTAAGTAGCAATCAGCCCCAGCATTTT.

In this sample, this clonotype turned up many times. The CDR3, as DNA: TGTGCCAGTATCACGGGACAGGGGGGAGCTGAAGCTTTCTTT. It translates to CASITGQGGAEAFF. The rearrangement uses TRBV19 and TRBJ1-1; 11 bases align to TRBD1. CDR1 is LNHDA and CDR2 is SQIVND in the germline V gene (reference sequence). The CDR3 consists of 14 residues. The J segment lost 6 bases and the V segment lost 7 bases, leaving 7 bases of the junction unmatched.

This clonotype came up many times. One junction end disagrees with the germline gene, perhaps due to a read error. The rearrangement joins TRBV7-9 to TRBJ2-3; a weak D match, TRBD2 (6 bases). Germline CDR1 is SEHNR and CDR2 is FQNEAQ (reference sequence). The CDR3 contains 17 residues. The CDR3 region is CASGLAFRDSVVDTQYF. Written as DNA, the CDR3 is TGTGCCAGCGGCTTAGCATTTCGGGACTCAGTCGTGGATACGCAGTATTTT.

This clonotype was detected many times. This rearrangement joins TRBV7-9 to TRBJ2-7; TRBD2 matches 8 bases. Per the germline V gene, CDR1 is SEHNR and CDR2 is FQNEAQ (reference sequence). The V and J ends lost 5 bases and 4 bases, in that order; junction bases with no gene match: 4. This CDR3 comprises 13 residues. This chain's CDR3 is CASSATSEYEQYF. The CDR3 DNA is TGTGCCAGCAGCGCGACTAGCGAGTACGAGCAGTACTTC. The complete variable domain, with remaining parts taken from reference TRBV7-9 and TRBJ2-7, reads DTGVSQNPRHKITKRGQNVTFRCDPISEHNRLYWYRQTLGQGPEFLTYFQNEAQLEKSRLLSDRFSAERPKGSFSTLEIQRTEQGDSAMYLCASSATSEYEQYFGPGTRLTVT.

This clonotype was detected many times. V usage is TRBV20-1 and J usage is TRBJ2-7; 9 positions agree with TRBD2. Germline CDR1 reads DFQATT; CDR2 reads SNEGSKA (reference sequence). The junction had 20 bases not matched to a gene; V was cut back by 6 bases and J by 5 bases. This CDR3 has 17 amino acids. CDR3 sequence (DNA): TGCAGTGCCGCCTATTCTACTAGCGGGTATATGCTGGACGAGCAGTACTTC. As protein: CSAAYSTSGYMLDEQYF.

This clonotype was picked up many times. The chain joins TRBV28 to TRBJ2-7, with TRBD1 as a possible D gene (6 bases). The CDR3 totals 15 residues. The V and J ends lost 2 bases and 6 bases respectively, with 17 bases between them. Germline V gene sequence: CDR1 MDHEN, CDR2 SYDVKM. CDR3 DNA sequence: TGTGCCAGCAGTTTAGGGGGAGTGGCAGGGGCCGAGCAGTACTTC. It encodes CASSLGGVAGAEQYF.

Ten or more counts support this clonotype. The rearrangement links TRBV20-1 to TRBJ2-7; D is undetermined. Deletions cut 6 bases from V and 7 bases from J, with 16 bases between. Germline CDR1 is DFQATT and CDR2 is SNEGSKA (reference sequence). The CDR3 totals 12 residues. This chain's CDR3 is CSAHILSWEQYF. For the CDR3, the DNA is TGCAGTGCCCACATCCTTTCCTGGGAGCAGTACTTC.

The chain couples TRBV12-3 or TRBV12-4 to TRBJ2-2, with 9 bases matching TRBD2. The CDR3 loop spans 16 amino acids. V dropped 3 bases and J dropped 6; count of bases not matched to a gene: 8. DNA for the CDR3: TGTGCCAGCAGTTTTGAGGGCGGGGGGGCGCCCGGGGAGCTGTTTTTT. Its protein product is CASSFEGGGAPGELFF.

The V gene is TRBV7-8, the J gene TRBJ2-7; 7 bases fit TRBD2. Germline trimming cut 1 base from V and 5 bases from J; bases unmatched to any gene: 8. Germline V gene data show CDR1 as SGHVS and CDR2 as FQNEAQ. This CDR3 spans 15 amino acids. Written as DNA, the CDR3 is TGTGCCAGCAGCTTAGTCGGCGGGAGTGGCCACGAGCAGTACTTC. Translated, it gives CASSLVGGSGHEQYF.

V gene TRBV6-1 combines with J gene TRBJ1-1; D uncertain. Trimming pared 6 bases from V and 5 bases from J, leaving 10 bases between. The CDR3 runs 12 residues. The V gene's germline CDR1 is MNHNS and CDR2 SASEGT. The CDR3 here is CASSQVRTEAFF. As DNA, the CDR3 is TGTGCCAGCAGCCAAGTGAGGACTGAAGCTTTCTTT.

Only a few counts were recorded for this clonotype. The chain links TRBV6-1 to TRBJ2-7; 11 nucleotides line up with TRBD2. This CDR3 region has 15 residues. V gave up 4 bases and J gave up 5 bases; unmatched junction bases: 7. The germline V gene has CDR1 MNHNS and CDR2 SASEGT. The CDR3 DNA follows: TGTGCCAGCAGTGTTACTAGCGGGAGTGGCCACGAGCAGTACTTC. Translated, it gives CASSVTSGSGHEQYF.

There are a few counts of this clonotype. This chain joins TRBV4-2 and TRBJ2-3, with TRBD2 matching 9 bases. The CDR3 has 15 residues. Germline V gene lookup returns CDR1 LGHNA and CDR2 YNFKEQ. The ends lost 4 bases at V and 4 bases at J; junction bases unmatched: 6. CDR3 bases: TGTGCCAGCAGCCGGGTTGCGGGAGGGCCAGATACGCAGTATTTT. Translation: CASSRVAGGPDTQYF.

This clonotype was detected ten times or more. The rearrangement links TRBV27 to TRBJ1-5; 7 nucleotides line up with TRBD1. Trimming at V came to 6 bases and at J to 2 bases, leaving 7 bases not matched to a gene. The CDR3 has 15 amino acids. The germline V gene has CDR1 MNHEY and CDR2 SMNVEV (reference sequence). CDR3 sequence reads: CASRPGTVGNQPQHF. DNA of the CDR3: TGTGCCAGCAGACCCGGGACAGTTGGCAATCAGCCCCAGCATTTT.

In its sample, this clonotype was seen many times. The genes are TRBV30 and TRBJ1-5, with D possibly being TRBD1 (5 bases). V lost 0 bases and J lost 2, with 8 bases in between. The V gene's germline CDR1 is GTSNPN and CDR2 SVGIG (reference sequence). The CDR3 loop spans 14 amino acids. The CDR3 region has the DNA TGTGCCTGGAGTGTACGGGGGGGCAATCAGCCCCAGCATTTT. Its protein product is CAWSVRGGNQPQHF.